Each of the 20 T cell receptor beta chains below was sequenced from the same sample in a study of cytomegalovirus exposure and HLA in healthy donors. PCR employed 60 Vbeta and 13 Jbeta primers. Measured with immunoSEQ multiplex PCR; TCRdb has only the in-frame clones, and not every one. The top ten hold around 15% of the sample, which has 90,000 to 120,000 clones, approximately 74% seen once. Specimen: PBMCs. These receptors all stem from a woman in her thirties or forties in good health and CMV-seropositive.

This chain links TRBV29-1 with TRBJ1-2; 10 nucleotides agree with TRBD1. The CDR3 runs to 12 residues. Germline loops: CDR1 SQVTM, CDR2 ANQGSEA. V shed 4 bases, J shed 7 bases, and the junction held 3 bases outside the gene matches. The CDR3 sequence is CSVGRDRGGYTF. The CDR3 region has the DNA TGCAGCGTTGGGAGGGACAGGGGTGGCTACACCTTC.

The gene calls are TRBV27 and TRBJ2-2; the match to TRBD2 covers 11 bases. This CDR3 has 16 residues. Germline CDR1 MNHEY, CDR2 SMNVEV (reference sequence). V lost 2 bases, J lost 1 base, and 0 bases stayed unmatched. CDR3 sequence: CASSLTSGGNTGELFF. For the CDR3, the DNA is TGTGCCAGCAGTTTAACTAGCGGGGGGAACACCGGGGAGCTGTTTTTT.

This chain joins TRBV28 and TRBJ1-2, with unresolved D. Trimming stripped 6 bases from V and 8 bases from J, with 13 bases between. CDR1 and CDR2 from the germline V gene are MDHEN and SYDVKM. The CDR3 spans 12 residues. CDR3 DNA: TGTGCCAGCAGGCCCTCGAGGGTAGGCTACACCTTC. Translating gives CASRPSRVGYTF.

The chain carries TRBV19 and TRBJ2-1; 8 nucleotides match TRBD1. CDR3 size: 15 residues. V gave up 3 bases and J gave up 7 bases; unmatched junction bases: 8. Looked up from germline, CDR1 is LNHDA and CDR2 is SQIVND (reference sequence). CDR3 nucleotides: TGTGCCAGTAGTATGAAGGACAGGGTGCTAAATGAGCAGTTCTTC. It specifies CASSMKDRVLNEQFF.

This clone was detected only a few times. The chain uses TRBV6-5 and TRBJ1-3; 8 bases fit TRBD1. Germline values: CDR1 MNHEY, CDR2 SVGAGI. CDR3 length: 16 amino acids. V dropped 4 bases and J dropped 0; count of bases not matched to a gene: 5. The CDR3 DNA sequence: TGTGCCAGCAGTTCCGGACAGGGTTACTCTGGAAACACCATATATTTT. Encoded protein: CASSSGQGYSGNTIYF.

This clone occurred a few times. This sequence joins TRBV5-5 and TRBJ1-6; D call uncertain. Deletions cut 4 bases from V and 7 bases from J, with 18 bases between. Germline-derived CDR1 and CDR2 are SGHKS and YYEKEE (reference sequence). This CDR3 region has 16 residues. The CDR3 sequence: CASSPGPSLLNSPLHF. The CDR3 DNA sequence: TGTGCCAGCAGCCCTGGCCCTAGTCTGCTAAATTCACCCCTCCACTTT.

V usage is TRBV30 and J usage is TRBJ1-2, with 8 bases aligning to TRBD1. J lost 4 bases, V lost 0 bases, and 4 bases had no gene match. This CDR3 contains 14 residues. Looked up from germline, CDR1 is GTSNPN and CDR2 is SVGIG (reference sequence). The CDR3 sequence: CAWSVAGGSYGYTF. The CDR3 nucleotides read TGTGCCTGGAGTGTCGCAGGGGGCAGCTATGGCTACACCTTC.

This clone was picked up a small number of times. V gene TRBV5-1 combines with J gene TRBJ2-7; 14 bases line up with TRBD2. Germline V CDR1 and CDR2: SGHRS, YFSETQ. There are 16 residues in the CDR3. V lost 4 bases to trimming and J lost 4 bases; unmatched junction nucleotides: 7. This CDR3 is CASSETSGGAQYEQYF. For the CDR3, the DNA is TGCGCCAGCAGCGAGACTAGCGGGGGGGCCCAGTACGAGCAGTACTTC.

The V and J genes are TRBV6-1 and TRBJ1-5, with a weak D call TRBD1 (5 bases). This CDR3 contains 15 residues. V was clipped by 4 bases and J by 0 bases, with 10 bases between them. Per the germline V gene, CDR1 is MNHNS and CDR2 is SASEGT. The CDR3 bases are TGTGCCAGCAGTGCGGGGGGAGATAGCAATCAGCCCCAGCATTTT. This encodes CASSAGGDSNQPQHF.

This rearrangement joins TRBV5-1 to TRBJ1-2; TRBD1 matches at 12 bases. CDR1 is SGHRS, CDR2 YFSETQ, per germline. V shed 4 bases, J shed 4 bases, and the junction held 8 bases outside the gene matches. The CDR3 runs to 16 residues. The CDR3, as DNA: TGCGCCAGCAGCCGGCCCGGGACAGGGGGCGTCTATGGCTACACCTTC. Residues: CASSRPGTGGVYGYTF.

This clone was found once. V and J are TRBV7-9 and TRBJ2-7, with 9 bases identical to TRBD1. With V trimmed by 5 bases and J by 5 bases, 7 bases remained unmatched. The CDR3 loop spans 14 amino acids. The germline CDR1 and CDR2 sequences are SEHNR and FQNEAQ (reference sequence). In nucleotides, the CDR3 is TGTGCCAGCAGCCCGTGGACAGGGGAGCACGAGCAGTACTTC. It yields the protein CASSPWTGEHEQYF.

In this sample, this clone turned up a few times. Additional DNA sequences in this sample encode the identical CDR3. The chain carries TRBV5-1 and TRBJ2-3; 7 nucleotides line up with TRBD2. The CDR3 has 14 residues. The V gene's germline CDR1 is SGHRS and CDR2 YFSETQ. Trimming at V came to 1 base and at J to 1 base, leaving 0 bases not matched to a gene. This CDR3 is CASSLSGGTDTQYF. CDR3 DNA sequence: TGCGCCAGCAGCTTGAGCGGGGGCACAGATACGCAGTATTTT. Combining the CDR3 with reference TRBV5-1 and TRBJ2-3 gives the whole variable domain KAGVTQTPRYLIKTRGQQVTLSCSPISGHRSVSWYQQTPGQGLQFLFEYFSETQRNKGNFPGRFSGRQFSNSRSEMNVSTLELGDSALYLCASSLSGGTDTQYFGPGTRLTVL.

This chain uses TRBV4-1 with TRBJ1-2; no definite D call. CDR3 length: 15 residues. The V end lost 0 bases, the J end lost 8 bases, and 16 bases lay between the germline ends. CDR1 is MGHRA, CDR2 YSYEKL, per germline. CDR3 protein: CASSQEAQVSGGYTF. The CDR3 nucleotides read TGCGCCAGCAGCCAAGAGGCTCAGGTCTCCGGCGGCTACACCTTC.

This clone was observed a handful of times. The V gene is TRBV10-3, the J gene TRBJ1-1; a possible D gene is TRBD1 (6 bases). Germline V gives CDR1 ENHRY, CDR2 SYGVKD. The CDR3 covers 13 residues. V lost 6 bases to trimming and J lost 1 base, with 9 bases between them. Here the CDR3 reads CAIRRGGNTEAFF. The CDR3 DNA sequence: TGTGCCATCAGGAGAGGGGGGAACACTGAAGCTTTCTTT.

This clone was observed a handful of times. This rearrangement joins TRBV6-1 to TRBJ2-1, with a weak D call TRBD2 (5 bases). Per germline, CDR1 MNHNS and CDR2 SASEGT. Trimming pared 0 bases from V and 10 bases from J, leaving 13 bases between. There are 14 residues in the CDR3. CDR3 nucleotide sequence: TGTGCCAGCAGTGAAGCGCTGTTTTCTAGCGAGCAGTTCTTC. Protein sequence: CASSEALFSSEQFF.

This clone came up once. The V and J genes are TRBV27 and TRBJ2-6; a weak D match, TRBD1 (6 bases). This CDR3 has 16 residues. Germline V CDR1 and CDR2: MNHEY, SMNVEV (reference sequence). V lost 7 bases and J 3 bases, leaving 16 bases between the germline ends. For the CDR3, the DNA is TGTGCCAGCACCGGCGCACAGGGTGGTGGGGCCAACGTCCTGACTTTC. It yields the protein CASTGAQGGGANVLTF.

The V call is TRBV5-1, the J call TRBJ1-1; the D gene is possibly TRBD1 (6 bases). V was cut by 4 bases and J by 4 bases, with 14 bases left in between. Germline CDR1 is SGHRS and CDR2 is YFSETQ. The CDR3 is 14 amino acids. This CDR3 is CASSGSQTGTEAFF. The CDR3 DNA follows: TGCGCCAGCAGCGGCAGTCAGACAGGCACTGAAGCTTTCTTT.

The chain carries TRBV7-9 and TRBJ2-2; 11 bases are a match to TRBD2. The CDR3 runs 16 residues. Trimming removed 6 bases from V and 3 bases from J; junction bases left unmatched: 6. Germline V CDR1 and CDR2: SEHNR, FQNEAQ (reference sequence). The CDR3 DNA reads TGTGCCAGCAGGATTACTAGCGGGGGCCACACCGGGGAGCTGTTTTTT. This translates into CASRITSGGHTGELFF. Full variable domain (rest looked up from reference TRBV7-9 and TRBJ2-2): DTGVSQNPRHKITKRGQNVTFRCDPISEHNRLYWYRQTLGQGPEFLTYFQNEAQLEKSRLLSDRFSAERPKGSFSTLEIQRTEQGDSAMYLCASRITSGGHTGELFFGEGSRLTVL.

J is TRBJ1-4 and V is TRBV2; TRBD1 agrees at 7 bases. V lost 6 bases to trimming and J lost 8 bases; unmatched junction nucleotides: 3. This CDR3 spans 12 amino acids. The V gene's germline CDR1 is SNHLY and CDR2 FYNNEI. CDR3 sequence reads: CASRDREEKLFF. CDR3 sequence (DNA): TGTGCCAGCAGAGACAGGGAAGAAAAACTGTTTTTT.

The chain carries TRBV27 and TRBJ1-6, with D unresolved. The CDR3 consists of 14 residues. With 2 bases removed from V and 3 bases from J, the gap between germline ends came to 5 bases. CDR1 MNHEY and CDR2 SMNVEV come from the germline V gene (reference sequence). The CDR3 is CASSLEGYNSPLHF. Here the CDR3 DNA reads TGTGCCAGCAGTTTAGAGGGCTATAATTCACCCCTCCACTTT.